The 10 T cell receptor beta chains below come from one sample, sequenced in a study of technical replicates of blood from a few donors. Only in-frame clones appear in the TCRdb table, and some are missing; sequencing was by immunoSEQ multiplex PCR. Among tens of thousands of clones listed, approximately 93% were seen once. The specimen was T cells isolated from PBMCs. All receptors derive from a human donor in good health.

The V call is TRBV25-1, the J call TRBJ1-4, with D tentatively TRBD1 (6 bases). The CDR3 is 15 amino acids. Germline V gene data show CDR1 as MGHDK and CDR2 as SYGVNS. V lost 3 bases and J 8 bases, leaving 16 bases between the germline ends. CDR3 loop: CASSDIAGDKEKLFF. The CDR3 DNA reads TGTGCCAGCAGTGATATCGCAGGGGATAAGGAAAAACTGTTTTTT. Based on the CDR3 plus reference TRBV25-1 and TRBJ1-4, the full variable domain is EADIYQTPRYLVIGTGKKITLECSQTMGHDKMYWYQQDPGMELHLIHYSYGVNSTEKGDLSSESTVSRIRTEHFPLTLESARPSHTSQYLCASSDIAGDKEKLFFGSGTQLSVL.

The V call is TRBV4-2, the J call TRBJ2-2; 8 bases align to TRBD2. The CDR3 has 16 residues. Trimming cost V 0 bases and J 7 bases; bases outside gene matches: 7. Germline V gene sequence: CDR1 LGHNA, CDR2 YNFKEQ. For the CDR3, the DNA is TGTGCCAGCAGCCAAGATGGCGGGAGGTTCGGCGGGGAGCTGTTTTTT. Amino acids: CASSQDGGRFGGELFF.

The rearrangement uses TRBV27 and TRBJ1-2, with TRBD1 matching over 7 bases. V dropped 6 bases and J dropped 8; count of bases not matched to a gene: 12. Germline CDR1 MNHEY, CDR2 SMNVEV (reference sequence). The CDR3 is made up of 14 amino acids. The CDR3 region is CASRGTAASFGYTF. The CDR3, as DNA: TGTGCCAGCAGGGGGACAGCCGCCTCTTTCGGCTACACCTTC.

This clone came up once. The CDR3 nucleotides read TGTGCCAGCAGCTTGGGGGGGCTAGAAAAACTGTTTTTT. Protein sequence: CASSLGGLEKLFF. The J gene is TRBJ1-4, the V gene TRBV5-6, with a weak D call TRBD1 (6 bases). Looked up from germline, CDR1 is SGHDT and CDR2 is YYEEEE. This CDR3 is built from 13 residues. Trimming left V 0 bases short and J 8 bases short, with 8 bases between.

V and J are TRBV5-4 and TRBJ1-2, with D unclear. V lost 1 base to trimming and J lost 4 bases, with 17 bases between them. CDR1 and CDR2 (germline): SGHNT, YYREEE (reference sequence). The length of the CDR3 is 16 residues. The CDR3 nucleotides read TGTGCCAGCAGCTTGTCCAGTCTGTCCCCCCCCTATGGCTACACCTTC. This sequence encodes CASSLSSLSPPYGYTF.

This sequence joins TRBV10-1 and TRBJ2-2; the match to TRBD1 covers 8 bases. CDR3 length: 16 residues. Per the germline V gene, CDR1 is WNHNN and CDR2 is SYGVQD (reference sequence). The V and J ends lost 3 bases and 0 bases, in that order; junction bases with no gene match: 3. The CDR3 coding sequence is TGCGCCAGCAGTGACTGGACAGGGACGAACACCGGGGAGCTGTTTTTT. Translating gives CASSDWTGTNTGELFF.

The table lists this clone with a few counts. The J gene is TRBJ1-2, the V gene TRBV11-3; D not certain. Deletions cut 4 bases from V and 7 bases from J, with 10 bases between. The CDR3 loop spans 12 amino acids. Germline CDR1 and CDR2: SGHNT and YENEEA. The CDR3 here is CASSYGEGGYTF. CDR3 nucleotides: TGTGCCAGCAGCTACGGGGAAGGTGGCTACACCTTC.

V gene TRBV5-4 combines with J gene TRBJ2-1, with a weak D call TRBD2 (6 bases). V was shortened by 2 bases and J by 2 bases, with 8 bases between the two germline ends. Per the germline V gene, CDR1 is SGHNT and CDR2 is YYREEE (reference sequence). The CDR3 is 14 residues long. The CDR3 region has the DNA TGTGCCAGCAGCTTTAGCGGAACCTACAATGAGCAGTTCTTC. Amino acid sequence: CASSFSGTYNEQFF.

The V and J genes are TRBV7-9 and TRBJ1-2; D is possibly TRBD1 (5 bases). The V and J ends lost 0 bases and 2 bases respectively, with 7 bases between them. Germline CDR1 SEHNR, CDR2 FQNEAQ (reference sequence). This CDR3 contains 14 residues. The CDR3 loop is CASSLAQANYGYTF. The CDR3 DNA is TGTGCCAGCAGCTTAGCACAGGCGAACTATGGCTACACCTTC.

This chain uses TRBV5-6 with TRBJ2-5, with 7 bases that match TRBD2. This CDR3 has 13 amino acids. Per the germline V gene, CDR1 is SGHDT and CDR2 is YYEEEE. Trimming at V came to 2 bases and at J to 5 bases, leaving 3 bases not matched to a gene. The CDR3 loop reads CASSFTSVETQYF. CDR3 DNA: TGTGCCAGCAGCTTCACTAGCGTGGAGACCCAGTACTTC.